This record looks at one T cell receptor beta chain sequence and its context. The data are from a study of blood T cell repertoires in COVID-19. The overall study: COVID-19 samples collected from the United States, Italy and Spain covered acute and convalescent phases.

Sequencing was performed with immunoSEQ multiplex PCR; in TCRdb, only in-frame clones are kept and a portion is missing. The profile shows more than 6,500 clones, 70% to 90% of them singletons. This sequence was found in a human donor in a cohort sampled during active COVID-19. The material sequenced was peripheral blood.

CDR3 coding DNA: TGTGCCAGCAGCTTAGCAGGGGGCTCTAACTATGGCTACACCTTC. Its translation is CASSLAGGSNYGYTF. The V and J genes are TRBV7-6 and TRBJ1-2; 7 bases fit TRBD1. V gave up 0 bases and J gave up 0 bases; unmatched junction bases: 1. Germline CDR1 SGHVS, CDR2 FNYEAQ. The CDR3 sequence is 15 residues long.